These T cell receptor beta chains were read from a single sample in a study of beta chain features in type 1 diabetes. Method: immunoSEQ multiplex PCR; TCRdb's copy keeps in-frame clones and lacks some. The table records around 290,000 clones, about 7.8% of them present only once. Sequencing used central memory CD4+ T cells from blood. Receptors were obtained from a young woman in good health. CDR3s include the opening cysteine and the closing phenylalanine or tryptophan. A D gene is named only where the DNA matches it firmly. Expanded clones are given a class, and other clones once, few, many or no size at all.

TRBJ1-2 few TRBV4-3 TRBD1 TGCGCCAGCAGCCAAGGGGCCCGACAGGGGATTCGGGGCTACACCTTC CASSQGARQGIRGYTF
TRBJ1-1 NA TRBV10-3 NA TGTGCCATCACTCAGGGAGGGAAAGCTTTCTTT CAITQGGKAFF
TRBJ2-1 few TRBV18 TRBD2 TGTGCCAGCTCGGGTAGTGTAGCGGGAGGTAATGAGCAGTTCTTC CASSGSVAGGNEQFF
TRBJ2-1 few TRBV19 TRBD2 TGTGCCAGTAGTTGGGCGGGAGGTTCCTACAATGAGCAGTTCTTC CASSWAGGSYNEQFF
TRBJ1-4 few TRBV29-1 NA TGCAGCGTTGCTGGAGGACAGACGACTGAAAAACTGTTTTTT CSVAGGQTTEKLFF
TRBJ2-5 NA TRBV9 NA TGTGCCAGCAGCAAGCATGAAAAAGAGACCCAGTACTTC CASSKHEKETQYF
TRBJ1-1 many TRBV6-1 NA TGTGCCAGCAGTCCACGGCCCAGGGCGACTGAAGCTTTCTTT CASSPRPRATEAFF
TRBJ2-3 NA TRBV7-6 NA TGTGCCAGCAGCTCCCAGGTGGGGATTGTAACAGATACGCAGTATTTT CASSSQVGIVTDTQYF
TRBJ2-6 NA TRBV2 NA TGTGCCAGCAGCCTAACCGGGCACAGCTCTGGGGCCAACGTCCTGACTTTC CASSLTGHSSGANVLTF
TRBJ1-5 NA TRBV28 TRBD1 TGTGCCAGCAGTCCTCAGGGGGCGAGGAATCAGCCCCAGCATTTT CASSPQGARNQPQHF
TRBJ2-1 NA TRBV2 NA TGTGCCAGCAGTGGGACATACTCCTACAATGAGCAGTTCTTC CASSGTYSYNEQFF
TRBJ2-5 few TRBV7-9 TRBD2 TGTGCCAGCAGCCCTCGGACTAGAGAGACCCAGTACTTC CASSPRTRETQYF
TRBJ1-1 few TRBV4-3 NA TGCGCCAGCAGCCAACCATGGCAGCCGAACACTGAAGCTTTCTTT CASSQPWQPNTEAFF
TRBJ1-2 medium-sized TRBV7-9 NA TGTGCCAGCAGCTTACCCAACAGGGATGGCTACACCTTC CASSLPNRDGYTF
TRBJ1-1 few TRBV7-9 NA TGTGCCAGCAGTCAAGGTTTCCGTAACACTGAAGCTTTCTTT CASSQGFRNTEAFF
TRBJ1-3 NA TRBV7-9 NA TGTGCCAGCAGCTTAGAAGGGACCATAGGAAACACCATATATTTT CASSLEGTIGNTIYF
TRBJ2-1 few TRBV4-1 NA TGCGCCAGCAGCCAACCGGGCAAGAAAGACAATGAGCAGTTCTTC CASSQPGKKDNEQFF
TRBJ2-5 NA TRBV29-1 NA TGCAGCGTTGGGCCTAGGCTCTACCAAGAGACCCAGTACTTC CSVGPRLYQETQYF
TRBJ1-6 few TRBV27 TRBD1 TGTGCCAGCAGTTCCTTTGGGACAGGGTATAATTCACCCCTCCACTTT CASSSFGTGYNSPLHF
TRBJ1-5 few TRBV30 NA TGTGCCTGGGACAGTAGCAATCAGCCCCAGCATTTT CAWDSSNQPQHF
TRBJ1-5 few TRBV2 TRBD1 TGTGCCAGCGAAGGACAGGCTAGCAATCAGCCCCAGCATTTT CASEGQASNQPQHF
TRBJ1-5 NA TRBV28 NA TGTGCCAGCAGTTTGGGAGGGGCTAGCAATCAGCCCCAGCATTTT CASSLGGASNQPQHF
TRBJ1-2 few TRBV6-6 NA TGTGCCAGCTCCACCTCCTACGACGTTACCTTC CASSTSYDVTF
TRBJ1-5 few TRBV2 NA TGTGCCAGCGACAGGAGAAGCAATCAGCCCCAGCATTTT CASDRRSNQPQHF
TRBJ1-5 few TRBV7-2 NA TGTGCCAGCAGCCCGCAACAGGGATACAATCAGCCCCAGCATTTT CASSPQQGYNQPQHF
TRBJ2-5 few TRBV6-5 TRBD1 TGTGCCAGCAGTAACCGCCGGGACAGAACAAGCGACTTC CASSNRRDRTSDF
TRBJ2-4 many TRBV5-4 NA TGTGCCAGCAGCGAGGGCGGAGAGGCCCGAAACATTCAGTACTTC CASSEGGEARNIQYF
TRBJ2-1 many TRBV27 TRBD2 TGTGCCAGCAGTCGACTAGCGGGATATGAGCAGTTCTTC CASSRLAGYEQFF
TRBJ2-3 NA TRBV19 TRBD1 TGTGCCAGTAGGCGGCGGGACAGGGCTTTCACAGATACGCAGTATTTT CASRRRDRAFTDTQYF
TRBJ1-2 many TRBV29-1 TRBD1 TGCAGCGTGCAAGGACAGGGGGCATGGGGCTACACCTTC CSVQGQGAWGYTF
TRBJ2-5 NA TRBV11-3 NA TGTGCCAGCAGCTATAGACAGGCGGGGTCAGAGACCCAGTACTTC CASSYRQAGSETQYF
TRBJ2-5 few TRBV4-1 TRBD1 TGCGCCAGCAGCCAAACGCCGGGACAGGGGCTAAAGACCCAGTACTTC CASSQTPGQGLKTQYF
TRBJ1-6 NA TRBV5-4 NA TGTGCCAGCAGCTTGCGAGGCGATGGTTATTCCCTCCACTTT CASSLRGDGYSLHF
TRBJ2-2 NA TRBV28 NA TGTGCCGCCTTGGGGGCAGGTCATTTCACCGGGGAGCTGTTTTTT CAALGAGHFTGELFF
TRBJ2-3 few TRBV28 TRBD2 TGTGCCAGCAGGAGGGCCTCTGGCGGGGGGGCGTCCGATACGCAGTATTTT CASRRASGGGASDTQYF
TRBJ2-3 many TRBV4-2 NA TGTGCCAGCAGCCAAGCCGCGTCCGGAGATACGCAGTATTTT CASSQAASGDTQYF
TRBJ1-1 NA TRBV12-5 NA TGTGCTAGTGGTTTAGGGGACTGGGGGGTCACTGAAGCTTTCTTT CASGLGDWGVTEAFF
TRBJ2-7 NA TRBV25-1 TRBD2 TGTGCCAGCAAACTAGCGGGAGGGCGCGAGCAGTACTTC CASKLAGGREQYF
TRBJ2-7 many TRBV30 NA TGTGCCTGGAGTGTACACCTAAACTACGAGCAGTACTTC CAWSVHLNYEQYF
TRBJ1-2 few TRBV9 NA TGTGCCAGCAGCGCTAGGGGACGGACAGAGACTAACTATGGCTACACCTTC CASSARGRTETNYGYTF
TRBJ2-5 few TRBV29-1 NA TGCAGCGTCGGGGCTTCCGGAAAAGAGACCCAGTACTTC CSVGASGKETQYF
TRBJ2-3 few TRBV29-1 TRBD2 TGCAGCGTTGAGGGGGGAGCGGGAGCCGATACGCAGTATTTT CSVEGGAGADTQYF
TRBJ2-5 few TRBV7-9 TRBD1 TGTGCCAGCAGCTACACTTCAGGGGGCCTGGAGACCCAGTACTTC CASSYTSGGLETQYF
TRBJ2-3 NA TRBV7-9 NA TGTGCCACCTTCCGGCCCGGTGGGGGGACAGATACGCAGTATTTT CATFRPGGGTDTQYF
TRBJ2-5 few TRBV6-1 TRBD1 TGTGCCAGCTCTGACAGGGGAGAGACCCAGTACTTC CASSDRGETQYF
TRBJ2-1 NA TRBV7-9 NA TGTGCCAGCAGCACTTCCTACGGCTCCTACAATGAGCAGTTCTTC CASSTSYGSYNEQFF
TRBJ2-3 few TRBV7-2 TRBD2 TGTGCCAGCAGCCCACATAGACAGACTAGCCGCACAGATACGCAGTATTTT CASSPHRQTSRTDTQYF
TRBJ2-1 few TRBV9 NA TGTGCCAGCAGCCGTACACCCGGGTTGAGCTCCTACAATGAGCAGTTCTTC CASSRTPGLSSYNEQFF
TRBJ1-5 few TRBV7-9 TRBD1 TGTGCCAGCAGCTCGGGACAGGGGGCTATCAAGCAGCCCCAGCATTTT CASSSGQGAIKQPQHF
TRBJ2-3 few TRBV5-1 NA TGCGCCAGCAGCTCTCAGGGGATGACAGATACGCAGTATTTT CASSSQGMTDTQYF
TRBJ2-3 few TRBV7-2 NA TGTGCCAGCAGGACCCGGCAGGGCACAGATACGCAGTATTTT CASRTRQGTDTQYF
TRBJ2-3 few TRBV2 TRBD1 TGTGCCAGCAGGGGACAGGGCCTTAGCACAGATACGCAGTATTTT CASRGQGLSTDTQYF
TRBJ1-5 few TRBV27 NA TGTGCCAGCAGTTTGACCCTCAATCAGCCCCAGCATTTT CASSLTLNQPQHF
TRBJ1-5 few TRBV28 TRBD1 TGTGCCAGCAGTTACCTCCAGGGGGGCGCAAGGAAGGCCCAGCATTTT CASSYLQGGARKAQHF
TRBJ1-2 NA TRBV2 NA TGTGCCAGCAGTCAAGGACAGATAAATGGCTACACCTTC CASSQGQINGYTF
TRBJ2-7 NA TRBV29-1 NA TGCAGCGTTGAGACCGCAACCTACGAGCAGTACTTC CSVETATYEQYF
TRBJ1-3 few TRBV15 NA TGTGCCACCAGCAGAAAGCTTCAGGGAGGGGGCTCTGGAAACACCATATATTTT CATSRKLQGGGSGNTIYF